Below, one T cell receptor (beta chain) is given with its context. What it binds is unknown. This entry is derived from a study of chemoradiotherapy in HPV16-positive cancers. Findings and caveats of the study: For HPV16-positive patients, expanding HPV-responsive T cells associated with longer recurrence-free survival.

Clones were read by immunoSEQ multiplex PCR, and TCRdb kept only the in-frame ones, dropping some. Of 55,000 to 85,000 clones listed, about nine tenths were seen once; the top ten hold around 3.8%. Germline loops: CDR1 MGHRA, CDR2 YSYEKL. This CDR3 is built from 17 residues. V was clipped by 3 bases and J by 6 bases; unmatched bases: 5. The sample here was blood, taken from a patient who underwent chemoradiotherapy. The rearrangement uses TRBV4-1 and TRBJ2-1; 16 bases match TRBD2. This TCR was sampled from a human donor with HPV-associated anogenital cancer. The CDR3 sequence: CASSQLGLAGGLNEQFF. In DNA form, the CDR3 reads TGCGCCAGCAGCCAGCTGGGACTAGCGGGGGGGCTCAATGAGCAGTTCTTC.